Here is one T cell receptor beta chain with its context. In this sample, this clonotype turned up many times. What antigen it recognizes has not been identified. Base-call qualities are not available, and no considerably larger clone is one nucleotide away. The sequencer was an Illumina NovaSeq 6000. TCRalpha and TCRbeta cDNA libraries were constructed by 5'RACE with constant-segment primers, with sample barcodes and unique molecular identifiers being introduced. RNA was extracted from every sample with Trizol reagent. Library amplification was performed in two PCR steps, and a second sample barcode and Illumina TruSeq adapters were introduced in the second step. Sequencing of libraries was performed on an Illumina NovaSeq with 2 x 150 bp paired-end reads. The authors processed their data as follows. Reads were demultiplexed and collapsed into UMI-guided consensus sequences with migec v1.2.7. Using mixcr v2.1.11, UMI consensuses were aligned to TRA and TRB V and J templates and then assembled into clonotypes. Clonotypes were classified as expanded or contracted when called significant by both edgeR and NoisET, with noise models trained on biological replicates. For edgeR calls, a false discovery rate-adjusted p below 0.01 and a log2 fold-change threshold of 1 were applied. As an exploratory analysis of dynamics, max-normalized trajectories of the 1000 most abundant clonotypes were examined by PCA with hierarchical clustering. The CD4 or CD8 phenotype of responding clones was assigned using the separately sequenced CD4+ and CD8+ repertoires. TCRdb itself trimmed the public reads at Q25 with fastp, ran MiXCR and retained productive beta chains. CDR3 protein sequences are deduplicated, and each keeps its most common genes and DNA. TCRdb, not the authors, supplied the V and J calls. The sample contains 250,000 to 300,000 distinct CDR3 sequences, 7.5% to 9.5% of them found a single time. Of the sample, about 22% falls within the top ten clones.

The sample originates from a study of T-cell memory formation after mild COVID-19 (dated by TCRdb to the early 2020s). A note on the overall study: Most TCR sequence clusters were specific to one of the two donors. In two donors, T-cell clones that expanded and contracted after mild COVID-19 were tracked by sequencing TCRalpha and TCRbeta repertoires over time. Two young, previously healthy adult volunteers, one female and one male, were included in the cohort. Summary of the overall study and its limitations: The detection of some responding clones in pre-infection memory suggests that pre-existing cross-reactive memory T cells joined the SARS-CoV-2 response. Clones that contracted from day 15 to 85 showed balanced CD4/CD8 phenotypes, whereas a second wave of clones that expanded from day 15 to 37 leaned towards CD4+. Only a couple of mild cases were covered in the study, and larger cohorts including severe cases with pre-infection samples were considered necessary. Contracting CD4+ clones appeared mostly in the CM and EM memory subsets, whereas CD8+ clones were enriched in EMRA. Whether the second-wave clones peaking on day 37 were SARS-CoV-2 specific was not confirmed.

PBMCs were isolated by Ficoll-Paque density gradient centrifugation. Reading the germline V gene gives CDR1 SGHTA and CDR2 FQGNSA. V gives up 0 bases and J gives up 4 bases, and the segment between their germline ends measures 6 bases. The CDR3 has 13 amino acids, counting the end cysteine and phenylalanine. Only the CDR3 DNA stays, 39 bases, in frame from base 1. The sample taken for sequencing was PBMCs or a T cell subset sorted from them (not recorded which). The chain is made from TRBV7-2 and TRBJ2-5; no D segment can be confidently identified. This TCR came from a man younger than 35 who had mild COVID-19 (a few samples of this study predate the infection). The sample titles of this study are shuffled in the database, so cell type and time point are left out; the donor was told from shared clones. The encoded CDR3 is CASSLASLETQYF. The nucleotide sequence reads as follows: TGTGCCAGCAGCTTAGCTAGCTTAGAGACCCAGTACTTC.